Below, one T cell receptor beta chain is given with its context. The antigen it binds to is not known. Per-base quality was not reported, and no clone a single base away is much larger than it. TCRbeta CDR3 regions were amplified from genomic DNA by means of the immunoSEQ Assay, a bias-controlled multiplex PCR. In the source study's methods: Nucleated cell counts per sample were estimated from amplification of reference gene primers within the assay. Sequence reads were collapsed and filtered to measure the absolute abundance of every unique TCRbeta CDR3 rearrangement. Productive Simpson clonality was computed per sample as the square root of Simpson's diversity index over productive rearrangements. TCRdb took this table from immuneACCESS and kept in-frame rearrangements with V and J called. Such tables lack part of the clones; where checked against another copy, unresolved V genes explain under half of the gap, and the rest is unexplained. That table furnishes V, J and clone size, whereas the DNA furnished D and trimming. For this sample the table gives fewer than 450,000 clones, of which 88% were detected only once. The biggest ten clones account for approximately 1.2% of the sample.

Trimming takes 6 bases from V and 2 bases from J, and the germline ends sit 19 bases apart. From the germline V gene, CDR1 is SQVTM and CDR2 is ANQGSEA. The CDR3 measures 16 amino acids from cysteine to phenylalanine. Solely the CDR3 DNA is kept, with 48 bases framed from the first base. The data originate from a study of blood T cell repertoires in COVID-19 (dated by TCRdb to the early 2020s). Notes on the research overall: Samples from collaborators originated in the United States, Italy and Spain and spanned both the acute and convalescent phases of COVID-19. The material from the prospective study consisted of cDNA or gDNA derived from T cells, B-cell-depleted T cells, or PBMCs. The dataset comprised deeply sampled blood TCRbeta repertoires from subjects exposed to, actively infected with, or recovered from COVID-19. The repertoires were made available in a free public database intended to serve as a resource for research on the immune response to SARS-CoV-2. The samples were drawn from two sources: the first 160 participants of the ongoing ImmuneRACE study, and fewer than 1,500 subjects contributed by 6 global collaborators. A de-identified subject ID, COVID-19 status, age in years and sex were almost always included in the sample metadata. HLA class I and class II types, where available, came from metadata supplied by the sample provider rather than from assay-based typing.

Enrolling through a virtual design, the prospective study's participants ranged in age from roughly 18 to 100 years and lived across roughly 23 United States geographic areas. Cohort assignment in the prospective study relied on participant-reported clinical history from a screening survey and a study questionnaire. For ImmuneRACE Cohort 3, a participant was defined as recovered based on two consecutive negative NP/OP PCR tests, clearance by a healthcare professional, or resolution of symptoms. In the prospective study, mobile phlebotomists collected whole blood, serum and a nasopharyngeal or oropharyngeal swab from each participant. Prospective study participants could optionally give additional blood draws and questionnaires over an approximately 2-month period. Prospective study blood samples were shipped either frozen or at room temperature before DNA extraction. Overall study outcomes, separate from this receptor: The amount of clinical and demographic metadata varied by source and participant and was provided uncurated.

The sequence is built from TRBV29-1 and TRBJ1-4; perhaps TRBD1 is the D gene, with 5 bases matching. This TCR came from a woman aged 18-35 years who had recovered from COVID-19. The sequenced sample consisted of PBMCs or T cells enriched from blood (not recorded which). The nucleotide sequence reads TGCAGCGTGGAAACAGGACCGGTCGGGACTAATGAAAAACTGTTTTTT. Its protein reads: CSVETGPVGTNEKLFF.